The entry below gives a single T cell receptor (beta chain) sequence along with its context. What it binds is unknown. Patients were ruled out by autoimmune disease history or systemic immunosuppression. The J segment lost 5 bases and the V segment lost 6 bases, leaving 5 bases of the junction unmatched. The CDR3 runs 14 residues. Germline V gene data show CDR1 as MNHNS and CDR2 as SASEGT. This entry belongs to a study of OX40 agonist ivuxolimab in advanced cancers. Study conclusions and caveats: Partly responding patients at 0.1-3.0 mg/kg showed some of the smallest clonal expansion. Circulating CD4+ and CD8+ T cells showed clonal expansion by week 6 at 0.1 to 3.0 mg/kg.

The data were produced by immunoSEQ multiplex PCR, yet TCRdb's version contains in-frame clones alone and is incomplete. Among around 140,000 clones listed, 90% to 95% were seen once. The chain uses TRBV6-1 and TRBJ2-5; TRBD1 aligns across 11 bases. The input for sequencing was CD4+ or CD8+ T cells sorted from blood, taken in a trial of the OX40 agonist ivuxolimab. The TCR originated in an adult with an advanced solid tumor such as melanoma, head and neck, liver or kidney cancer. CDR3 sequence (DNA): TGTGCCAGCAGAGCGGACAGGGGGCTTGAGACCCAGTACTTC. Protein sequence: CASRADRGLETQYF.